Presented here are 13 T cell receptor beta chains from one specimen sequenced in a study of a mutant IDH1 vaccine in newly diagnosed glioma. Time point given: baseline, week 1 (first vaccination visit). Treatment here: pre-vaccination baseline after standard-of-care therapy. The table came from immunoSEQ multiplex PCR; TCRdb's copy has only in-frame clones and leaves some out. Here the sample spans 90,000 to 100,000 clones, roughly 89% being singletons. The specimen comprised PBMCs, sampled from a glioma patient treated with radiotherapy, temozolomide or both. These receptors were obtained from a woman between 50 and 59 years old with glioma.

V is TRBV2 and J is TRBJ2-1, with D perhaps TRBD1 (5 bases). The CDR3 consists of 12 residues. CDR1 SNHLY and CDR2 FYNNEI come from the germline V gene. V was cut by 6 bases and J by 16 bases, with 19 bases left in between. The CDR3 DNA is TGTGCCAGCAGCGTTTTACAGGTGGGCGTTTTCTTC. This codes for CASSVLQVGVFF.

With respect to this clone: At one boundary the junction diverges from the germline segment, which might be a read error. This chain connects TRBV7-7 to TRBJ2-2; 11 nucleotides agree with TRBD1. The CDR3 spans 16 residues. The germline gives CDR1 SSHAT, CDR2 FNYEAQ (reference sequence). CDR3 sequence reads: CASSPGQGANTGELFF. The CDR3 region has the DNA TGTGCTAGCAGCCCCGGACAGGGGGCCAACACCGGGGAGCTGTTTTTT. The full variable domain, rest sourced from reference TRBV7-7 and TRBJ2-2, is GAGVSQSPRYKVTKRGQDVTLRCDPISSHATLYWYQQALGQGPEFLTYFNYEAQPDKSGLPSDRFSAERPEGSISTLTIQRTEQRDSAMYRCASSPGQGANTGELFFGEGSRLTVL.

The gene calls are TRBV5-8 and TRBJ2-7, with D unresolved. Trimming cost V 0 bases and J 4 bases, with 14 bases left between them. The germline gives CDR1 SGHTS, CDR2 YDEGEE. This CDR3 spans 15 amino acids. The CDR3 loop is CASSLGLDTIYEQYF. In DNA, the CDR3 is TGTGCCAGCAGCTTGGGTCTAGACACCATTTACGAGCAGTACTTC.

The rearrangement uses TRBV5-1 and TRBJ2-7, with 7 bases fitting TRBD1. CDR1 and CDR2 (germline): SGHRS, YFSETQ. Losses at the gene ends were 6 bases for V and 2 bases for J; bases not matched to a gene: 8. This CDR3 comprises 14 residues. CDR3 in amino acids: CASKGSQGAYEQYF. CDR3 nucleotide sequence: TGCGCCAGCAAAGGAAGTCAGGGGGCCTACGAGCAGTACTTC.

This chain links TRBV27 with TRBJ2-3, with D perhaps matching TRBD2 (6 bases). Between the trimmed V and J ends, which lost 2 bases and 4 bases, there was a span of 16 bases. This CDR3 has 16 amino acids. CDR1 and CDR2 (germline): MNHEY, SMNVEV (reference sequence). DNA for the CDR3: TGTGCCAGCAGTTTAGGGAGCCCGGAGGGGCCAGATACGCAGTATTTT. Protein: CASSLGSPEGPDTQYF.

V gene TRBV2 combines with J gene TRBJ2-1, with 7 bases lining up with TRBD2. CDR3 size: 14 residues. Germline values: CDR1 SNHLY, CDR2 FYNNEI. With V trimmed by 5 bases and J by 5 bases, 6 bases remained unmatched. The CDR3 nucleotides are TGTGCCAGCAGTCCCGGGACTACCAACAATGAGCAGTTCTTC. The encoded protein is CASSPGTTNNEQFF.

The chain combines TRBV27 with TRBJ2-1; D assignment may be TRBD1 or TRBD2 (5 bases each). Germline CDR1 MNHEY, CDR2 SMNVEV (reference sequence). V lost 1 base to trimming and J lost 1 base, with 14 bases between them. This CDR3 contains 17 residues. CDR3 coding DNA: TGTGCCAGCAGTTTATTAACCGGGGCTCCATCCTACAATGAGCAGTTCTTC. The encoded protein is CASSLLTGAPSYNEQFF.

Here the CDR3 DNA reads TGTGCCAGCAGCTTATCCCGGACCGTCAGCTCCTACGAGCAGTACTTC. Amino acid sequence: CASSLSRTVSSYEQYF. The chain couples TRBV7-9 to TRBJ2-7; D gene uncertain. The CDR3 extends over 16 amino acids. V gave up 2 bases and J gave up 0 bases, with 14 bases separating them. CDR1 is SEHNR and CDR2 is FQNEAQ in the germline V gene (reference sequence).

Here the CDR3 reads CASSSLKGLAYEQYF. In DNA, the CDR3 is TGCGCCAGCAGCTCGCTAAAGGGTTTAGCCTACGAGCAGTACTTC. The chain recombines TRBV5-1 with TRBJ2-7, with D unresolved. This CDR3 has 15 residues. V was clipped by 3 bases and J by 2 bases, with 15 bases between them. The germline V gene encodes CDR1 SGHRS and CDR2 YFSETQ.

The chain has TRBV28 and TRBJ2-5; 10 bases line up with TRBD2. The CDR3 runs to 16 residues. In germline, CDR1 is MDHEN, CDR2 SYDVKM. V lost 3 bases and J lost 5; bases outside the gene matches: 9. CDR3 nucleotides: TGTGCCAGCAGTTTGAGTAGCGGGAGGCTCGGGGAGACCCAGTACTTC. This codes for CASSLSSGRLGETQYF.

The chain links TRBV5-8 to TRBJ1-1; 10 bases are shared with TRBD1. Germline CDR1 reads SGHTS; CDR2 reads YDEGEE. V trimming: 3 bases; J trimming: 5 bases; junction bases outside the gene matches: 4. CDR3 size: 14 residues. DNA of the CDR3: TGTGCCAGCAGCTCGGACAGGGGGAGGACTGAAGCTTTCTTT. This codes for CASSSDRGRTEAFF.

The genes are TRBV2 and TRBJ2-1; D not resolved. CDR1 is SNHLY and CDR2 is FYNNEI in the germline V gene. Trimming removed 0 bases from V and 11 bases from J, with 8 bases in between. The CDR3 consists of 12 residues. The CDR3 coding sequence is TGTGCCAGCAGTGAAGCTGGGCCGCAGCAGTTCTTC. This gives the protein CASSEAGPQQFF.

This clone was counted once. This chain links TRBV5-1 with TRBJ2-3; D may be TRBD2 (5 bases). V lost 4 bases, J lost 2 bases, and 11 bases lay in between. Germline CDR1 reads SGHRS; CDR2 reads YFSETQ. The CDR3 loop spans 14 amino acids. CDR3 DNA sequence: TGCGCCAGCAGCGGGAGCGGTACCACAGATACGCAGTATTTT. Amino acids: CASSGSGTTDTQYF.